What follows describes a single T cell receptor (beta chain). These data originate in a study of T cell clonotyping in hematopoietic cell transplantation. Repertoires were generated with immunoSEQ multiplex PCR, while TCRdb's copy carries only in-frame clones and drops some. Found here are over 10,000 clones, around 85% of them singletons; the top ten hold approximately 6.4%. Looked up from germline, CDR1 is SQVTM and CDR2 is ANQGSEA. Trimming took 3 bases from V and 6 from J; bases not matched to a gene: 7. The CDR3 is 13 amino acids. The sequence was collected from a female patient between 40 and 55 years old who had an allogeneic stem cell transplant from a related donor, so T cells may come from the graft donor. Some clones in this sample may be carry-over from other donors' samples. The source was PBMCs, collected 100 days after allogeneic stem cell transplant. This chain links TRBV29-1 with TRBJ2-7; 8 bases are a match to TRBD1. The CDR3 bases are TGCAGCGTTGAGCAGGGGGCGAGAAGCGAGCAGTACTTC. Its translation: CSVEQGARSEQYF.